The 5 T cell receptor beta chains below all came from one sample that was sequenced in a study of shared clonotypes between healthy human individuals. Terminally differentiated effector memory CD45RA+ cells were excluded by CCR7 positive selection of CD45RO-negative cells. Here immunoSEQ multiplex PCR was the method, and the copy in TCRdb shows in-frame clones only, minus some. This sample has hundreds of thousands of clones; around 90% occur once, and the top ten carry 24%. Sequenced: naive CD8+ T cells sorted from blood. These TCRs come from a man between 25 and 39 years old in good health.

To note about this clone: Other DNA sequences in this sample translate to the same CDR3. The chain recombines TRBV5-1 with TRBJ2-3; D is ambiguous. Trimming stripped 4 bases from V and 2 bases from J, with 14 bases between. CDR3 length: 15 residues. Looked up from germline, CDR1 is SGHRS and CDR2 is YFSETQ. The CDR3 DNA sequence: TGCGCCAGCAGCCCCGTAGGTGGTTTCACAGATACGCAGTATTTT. Protein: CASSPVGGFTDTQYF.

The V and J genes are TRBV7-7 and TRBJ1-5; D call uncertain. CDR3 length: 13 amino acids. Germline V lookup: CDR1 SSHAT, CDR2 FNYEAQ (reference sequence). V was clipped by 5 bases and J by 6 bases, with 11 bases between them. The CDR3 DNA is TGTGCCAGCAGCCAAGGGTGGGGTCAGCCCCAGCATTTT. Amino acid sequence: CASSQGWGQPQHF.

This sequence joins TRBV7-9 and TRBJ2-1, with D perhaps matching TRBD2 (6 bases). With 8 bases removed from V and 1 base from J, the gap between germline ends came to 12 bases. CDR1 and CDR2 (germline): SEHNR, FQNEAQ (reference sequence). The CDR3 contains 14 residues. In DNA, the CDR3 is TGTGCCAGCGGGGACTCCGGGTCCTACAATGAGCAGTTCTTC. Protein sequence: CASGDSGSYNEQFF. The full variable domain, in which reference TRBV7-9 and TRBJ2-1 provide the parts outside the CDR3, is DTGVSQNPRHKITKRGQNVTFRCDPISEHNRLYWYRQTLGQGPEFLTYFQNEAQLEKSRLLSDRFSAERPKGSFSTLEIQRTEQGDSAMYLCASGDSGSYNEQFFGPGTRLTVL.

V usage is TRBV5-6 and J usage is TRBJ2-7, with TRBD2 as a possible D gene (5 bases). This CDR3 contains 11 residues. The V end lost 4 bases, the J end lost 8 bases, and 10 bases lay between the germline ends. The germline gives CDR1 SGHDT, CDR2 YYEEEE. The CDR3 nucleotides read TGTGCCAGCAGCGAGGGCATGCAGCAGTACTTC. Amino acids: CASSEGMQQYF.

This chain connects TRBV9 to TRBJ1-1, with 8 bases that match TRBD1. Germline V CDR1 and CDR2: SGDLS, YYNGEE. Germline trimming cut 3 bases from V and 1 base from J; bases unmatched to any gene: 8. The CDR3 is 16 amino acids. CDR3 residues: CASSDTGGSENTEAFF. CDR3 sequence (DNA): TGTGCCAGCAGCGACACAGGGGGTTCGGAGAACACTGAAGCTTTCTTT.